The 22 T cell receptor beta chains below were found in one sample sequenced in a study of blood T cell repertoires in COVID-19. The data were produced by immunoSEQ multiplex PCR, yet TCRdb's version contains in-frame clones alone and is incomplete. Among over 70,000 clones listed, about 74% were seen once. Sequenced sample: peripheral blood. These receptors all stem from a human donor in a cohort sampled during active COVID-19.

The chain recombines TRBV19 with TRBJ1-5; 10 bases map to TRBD1. This CDR3 is built from 20 residues. The V gene end was trimmed by 3 bases and the J gene end by 2 bases; junction bases not matched to a gene: 16. Germline V gene sequence: CDR1 LNHDA, CDR2 SQIVND (reference sequence). The CDR3 loop is CASSMITGTGVLRGNQPQHF. CDR3 bases: TGTGCCAGTAGTATGATAACCGGGACAGGGGTTCTCAGGGGCAATCAGCCCCAGCATTTT.

Concerning this clone: This sample also contains other DNA sequences that code for the same CDR3. The V and J genes are TRBV28 and TRBJ1-2, with 7 bases lining up with TRBD1. Germline-derived CDR1 and CDR2 are MDHEN and SYDVKM. V dropped 5 bases and J dropped 4; count of bases not matched to a gene: 7. This CDR3 spans 14 amino acids. This CDR3 reads CASSPDRDSYGYTF. CDR3 sequence (DNA): TGTGCCAGCAGTCCGGACCGGGACAGCTATGGCTACACCTTC.

The chain combines TRBV28 with TRBJ1-5; D not resolved. Germline V gene sequence: CDR1 MDHEN, CDR2 SYDVKM. This CDR3 is 14 amino acids long. V lost 3 bases and J lost 9, with 15 bases in between. CDR3 in amino acids: CASSFFGEKWPQHF. CDR3 sequence (DNA): TGTGCCAGCAGTTTTTTCGGGGAGAAGTGGCCCCAGCATTTT. The full variable domain, its missing parts supplied by reference TRBV28 and TRBJ1-5, is DVKVTQSSRYLVKRTGEKVFLECVQDMDHENMFWYRQDPGLGLRLIYFSYDVKMKEKGDIPEGYSVSREKKERFSLILESASTNQTSMYLCASSFFGEKWPQHFGDGTRLSIL.

The chain has TRBV28 and TRBJ1-2, with D perhaps TRBD1 (5 bases). Trimming removed 1 base from V and 4 bases from J, with 10 bases in between. CDR1 is MDHEN, CDR2 SYDVKM, per germline. CDR3 length equals 14 residues. For the CDR3, the DNA is TGTGCCAGCAGTTTATCTGACAGCCTCTATGGCTACACCTTC. This gives the protein CASSLSDSLYGYTF.

In nucleotides, the CDR3 is TGTGCCAGCAGCTCCGCCCTAGCGGGAGTGGGGAACGAGCAGTACTTC. It is translated as CASSSALAGVGNEQYF. The chain employs TRBV7-2 and TRBJ2-7, with 10 bases identical to TRBD2. Germline V gene sequence: CDR1 SGHTA, CDR2 FQGNSA. J lost 5 bases, V lost 4 bases, and 11 bases had no gene match. The CDR3 is made up of 16 amino acids.

V gene TRBV7-3 combines with J gene TRBJ2-1; TRBD2 agrees at 7 bases. The V gene's germline CDR1 is SGHTA and CDR2 FQGTGA. The CDR3 sequence is 14 residues long. V trimming: 3 bases; J trimming: 6 bases; junction bases outside the gene matches: 5. The CDR3 nucleotides are TGTGCCAGCAGCTTTACGGGGACTACCAATGAGCAGTTCTTC. Protein sequence: CASSFTGTTNEQFF.

This rearrangement joins TRBV6-5 to TRBJ1-1, with D possibly being TRBD1 (5 bases). Germline V lookup: CDR1 MNHEY, CDR2 SVGAGI. The CDR3 runs to 12 residues. V dropped 2 bases and J dropped 11 bases, with 12 bases sitting between them. The CDR3 nucleotides read TGTGCCAGCAGTTACCCCGGGGGGGTTGCTTTCTTT. This encodes CASSYPGGVAFF.

This clone was observed once. The J gene is TRBJ1-4, the V gene TRBV11-2; perhaps TRBD1 as D (6 bases). The CDR3 contains 15 residues. From germline, CDR1 is SGHAT and CDR2 FQNNGV. V lost 5 bases and J 7 bases, leaving 17 bases between the germline ends. Written as DNA, the CDR3 is TGTGCCAGCAGCCCAGATCAGGGGCCAGGTGAAAAACTGTTTTTT. Its protein is CASSPDQGPGEKLFF.

The chain combines TRBV3-1 (or the pseudogene TRBV3-2) with TRBJ1-4, with D maybe TRBD1 (5 bases). CDR1 is LGHDT, CDR2 YNNKEL, per germline (reference sequence). The ends were cut back, 0 bases at V and 4 bases at J, with 15 bases in the middle. The CDR3 totals 17 residues. The DNA of the CDR3 is TGTGCCAGCAGCCAAGATTCCGGAGGGGTCCTTAATGAAAAACTGTTTTTT. Protein: CASSQDSGGVLNEKLFF.

The genes are TRBV15 and TRBJ1-1; 8 nucleotides line up with TRBD1. Trimming removed 4 bases from V and 0 bases from J; junction bases left unmatched: 13. The CDR3 is made up of 18 amino acids. Germline lookup yields CDR1 LNHNV and CDR2 YYDKDF (reference sequence). The CDR3 reads CATSTSTGETLMNTEAFF. DNA of the CDR3: TGTGCCACCAGCACTTCGACAGGGGAGACCCTAATGAACACTGAAGCTTTCTTT.

This clone was detected a few times. The chain links TRBV9 to TRBJ1-6; no reliable D call. The length of the CDR3 is 14 residues. The germline V gene has CDR1 SGDLS and CDR2 YYNGEE. The germline V and J ends were trimmed by 3 bases and 7 bases, with 11 bases remaining between them. CDR3 sequence reads: CASSEQGANSPLHF. In nucleotides, the CDR3 is TGTGCCAGCAGCGAACAAGGAGCCAATTCACCCCTCCACTTT.

The chain combines TRBV28 with TRBJ2-7; 10 bases map to TRBD2. The CDR3 extends over 15 amino acids. Trimming at V came to 4 bases and at J to 0 bases, leaving 3 bases not matched to a gene. In germline, CDR1 is MDHEN, CDR2 SYDVKM. The CDR3 protein is CASSSPSGSSYEQYF. CDR3 nucleotide sequence: TGTGCCAGCAGTTCGCCTAGCGGGAGCTCCTACGAGCAGTACTTC.

This clone was recorded a few times. The chain employs TRBV28 and TRBJ1-6, with D hard to call. CDR1 and CDR2 (germline): MDHEN, SYDVKM. V dropped 2 bases and J dropped 2 bases, with 4 bases sitting between them. The CDR3 has 14 residues. The CDR3 DNA is TGTGCCAGCAGTTTAAATACCTATAATTCACCCCTCCACTTT. Its translation is CASSLNTYNSPLHF. The complete variable domain, with remaining parts taken from reference TRBV28 and TRBJ1-6, reads DVKVTQSSRYLVKRTGEKVFLECVQDMDHENMFWYRQDPGLGLRLIYFSYDVKMKEKGDIPEGYSVSREKKERFSLILESASTNQTSMYLCASSLNTYNSPLHFGNGTRLTVT.

The chain carries TRBV18 and TRBJ1-5, with TRBD1 as a possible D gene (6 bases). Germline values: CDR1 KGHSH, CDR2 LQKENI. The CDR3 spans 16 residues. With 4 bases removed from V and 0 bases from J, the gap between germline ends came to 13 bases. The CDR3 region is CASSLTGIYSNQPQHF. The CDR3 nucleotides read TGTGCCAGCTCACTAACAGGGATTTATAGCAATCAGCCCCAGCATTTT.

The chain employs TRBV28 and TRBJ1-1; TRBD1 might be the D (5 bases). Germline loops: CDR1 MDHEN, CDR2 SYDVKM. This CDR3 comprises 16 residues. V lost 5 bases to trimming and J lost 1 base, with 17 bases between them. The CDR3 DNA reads as TGTGCCAGCAGTAACCCAGGGTGGGGTGGGAACACTGAAGCTTTCTTT. Translated, it gives CASSNPGWGGNTEAFF.

This chain joins TRBV3-1 (or the pseudogene TRBV3-2) and TRBJ2-7; D perhaps matches TRBD2 (5 bases). Looked up from germline, CDR1 is LGHDT and CDR2 is YNNKEL (reference sequence). V was trimmed by 3 bases and J by 4 bases, leaving 16 bases between them. This CDR3 has 15 residues. The CDR3 DNA is TGTGCCAGCAGCCACGGGGTACCGGGGAATTACGAGCAGTACTTC. Protein product: CASSHGVPGNYEQYF.

This chain joins TRBV3-1 (or the pseudogene TRBV3-2) and TRBJ1-3; unclear D gene. Germline loops: CDR1 LGHDT, CDR2 YNNKEL (reference sequence). This CDR3 is 14 amino acids long. V was cut by 5 bases and J by 0 bases, with 8 bases left in between. In DNA form, the CDR3 reads TGTGCCAGCAGCATTACTGGCTCTGGAAACACCATATATTTT. Its translation is CASSITGSGNTIYF.

This chain uses TRBV5-8 with TRBJ2-3, with a tentative D call TRBD2 (5 bases). The V end lost 0 bases, the J end lost 2 bases, and 7 bases lay between the germline ends. The CDR3 is made up of 14 amino acids. Germline CDR1 SGHTS, CDR2 YDEGEE. The CDR3 DNA follows: TGTGCCAGCAGCTTGGGCGGGTACACAGATACGCAGTATTTT. It translates to CASSLGGYTDTQYF.

The chain employs TRBV5-1 and TRBJ2-3; weak D call: TRBD2 (5 bases). The germline gives CDR1 SGHRS, CDR2 YFSETQ. CDR3 size: 13 residues. With 9 bases removed from V and 2 bases from J, the gap between germline ends came to 13 bases. As DNA, the CDR3 is TGCGCCACAACGGACTCTCCCACAGATACGCAGTATTTT. Translation gives CATTDSPTDTQYF.

This chain joins TRBV2 and TRBJ2-7; 12 bases agree with TRBD2. The CDR3 is 15 residues long. Trimming removed 4 bases from V and 5 bases from J; junction bases left unmatched: 6. Germline V lookup: CDR1 SNHLY, CDR2 FYNNEI. CDR3 DNA: TGTGCCAGCAGTGTGGCTAGCGGGAGGGGGGACGAGCAGTACTTC. It specifies CASSVASGRGDEQYF. Supplemented by reference TRBV2 and TRBJ2-7, the full variable domain reads EPEVTQTPSHQVTQMGQEVILRCVPISNHLYFYWYRQILGQKVEFLVSFYNNEISEKSEIFDDQFSVERPDGSNFTLKIRSTKLEDSAMYFCASSVASGRGDEQYFGPGTRLTVT.

The rearrangement links TRBV7-2 to TRBJ2-7; 9 bases align to TRBD2. The CDR3 is made up of 15 amino acids. The junction had 11 bases not matched to a gene; V was cut back by 5 bases and J by 6 bases. Germline V gene lookup returns CDR1 SGHTA and CDR2 FQGNSA. In nucleotides, the CDR3 is TGTGCCAGCAGCCCAGTTGGGGTAGCGGGAGCCGAGCAGTACTTC. Translated, it gives CASSPVGVAGAEQYF. Full variable domain (remainder filled in from reference TRBV7-2 and TRBJ2-7): GAGVSQSPSNKVTEKGKDVELRCDPISGHTALYWYRQSLGQGLEFLIYFQGNSAPDKSGLPSDRFSAERTGGSVSTLTIQRTQQEDSAVYLCASSPVGVAGAEQYFGPGTRLTVT.

The table lists this clone with a few counts. This chain uses TRBV2 with TRBJ2-5, with TRBD2 matching over 12 bases. Germline CDR1 SNHLY, CDR2 FYNNEI. The J segment lost 4 bases and the V segment lost 6 bases, leaving 12 bases of the junction unmatched. The CDR3 has 17 residues. The CDR3 bases are TGTGCCAGCAGACGGGGGGCTAGCGGGAGGGGACGAGAGACCCAGTACTTC. Residues: CASRRGASGRGRETQYF.